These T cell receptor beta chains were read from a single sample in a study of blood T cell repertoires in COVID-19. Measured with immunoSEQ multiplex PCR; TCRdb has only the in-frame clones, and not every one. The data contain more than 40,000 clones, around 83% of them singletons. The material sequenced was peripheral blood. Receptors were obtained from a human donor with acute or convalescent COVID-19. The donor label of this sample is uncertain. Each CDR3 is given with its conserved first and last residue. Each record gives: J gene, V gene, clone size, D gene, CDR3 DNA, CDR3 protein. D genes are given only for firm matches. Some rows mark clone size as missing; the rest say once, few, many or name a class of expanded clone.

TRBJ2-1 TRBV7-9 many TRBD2 TGTGCCAGCACCTTTGAGGGAGGGCCGAGAAATGAGCAGTTCTTC CASTFEGGPRNEQFF
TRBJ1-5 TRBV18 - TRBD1 TGTGCCAGCTCTACAGGGGCACAGGGGGCCGGACAGCCCCAGCATTTT CASSTGAQGAGQPQHF
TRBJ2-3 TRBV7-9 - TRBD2 TGTGCCAGCAGCTGGTTAGCGGGGGGCACAGATACGCAGTATTTT CASSWLAGGTDTQYF
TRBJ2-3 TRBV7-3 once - TGTGCCAGCAGCGCCTCCCAGGCGGATACGCAGTATTTT CASSASQADTQYF
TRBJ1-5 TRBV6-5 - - TGTGCCAGCAGGACTAACGTATGGCAGCCCCAGCATTTT CASRTNVWQPQHF
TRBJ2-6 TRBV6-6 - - TGTGCCTATCGACAGGTTACCTCTGGGGCCAACGTCCTGACTTTC CAYRQVTSGANVLTF
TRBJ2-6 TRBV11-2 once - TGTGCCAGCAGCCTACAGGGAGCCGGGGCCAACGTCCTGACTTTC CASSLQGAGANVLTF
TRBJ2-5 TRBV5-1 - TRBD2 TGCGCCAGCAGCCCTCGGAAGCGGGGGGCCCAAGAGACCCAGTACTTC CASSPRKRGAQETQYF
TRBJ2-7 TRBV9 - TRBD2 TGTGCCAGCAGCGCGGGGGGGGCTGCCACCGACGAGCAGTACTTC CASSAGGAATDEQYF
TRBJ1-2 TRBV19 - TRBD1 TGTGCCAGTAGAGGGACAGAGATGAGGGGGACTAACTATGGCTACACCTTC CASRGTEMRGTNYGYTF
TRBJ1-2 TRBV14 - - TGTGCCAGCAGCCAAGTTGGCAGCGACTATGGCTACACCTTC CASSQVGSDYGYTF
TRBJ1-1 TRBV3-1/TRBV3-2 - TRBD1 TGTGCCAGCGGTGCAGGGGGGTGGACTGAAGCTTTCTTT CASGAGGWTEAFF
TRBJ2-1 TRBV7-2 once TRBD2 TGTGCCAGCAGCTCAATAGCGGGGTCCTCCTACAATGAGCAGTTCTTC CASSSIAGSSYNEQFF
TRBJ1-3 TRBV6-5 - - TGTGCCAGTGTCAGCTCTGGAAACACCATATATTTT CASVSSGNTIYF
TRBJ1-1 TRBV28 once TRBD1 TGTGCCAGCAGAGGAGGGGGCGAGGGTACTGAAGCTTTCTTT CASRGGGEGTEAFF
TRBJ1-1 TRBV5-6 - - TGTGCCAGCAGCTTGGGGACAACCTCTGAAGCTTTCTTT CASSLGTTSEAFF
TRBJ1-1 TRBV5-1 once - TGCGCCAGCAGTTTCCAGGGCAACACTGAAGCTTTCTTT CASSFQGNTEAFF
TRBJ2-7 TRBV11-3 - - TGTGCCAGCAGCTTTCAGGGATCCTACGAGCAGTACTTC CASSFQGSYEQYF
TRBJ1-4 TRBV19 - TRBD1 TGTGCCAGTAGGGCAGGGGGTAATAATGAAAAACTGTTTTTT CASRAGGNNEKLFF
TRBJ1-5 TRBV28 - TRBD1 TGTGCCAGCAGTTTAATTCTTCGGGACAGGGATGATAGCAATCAGCCCCAGCATTTT CASSLILRDRDDSNQPQHF